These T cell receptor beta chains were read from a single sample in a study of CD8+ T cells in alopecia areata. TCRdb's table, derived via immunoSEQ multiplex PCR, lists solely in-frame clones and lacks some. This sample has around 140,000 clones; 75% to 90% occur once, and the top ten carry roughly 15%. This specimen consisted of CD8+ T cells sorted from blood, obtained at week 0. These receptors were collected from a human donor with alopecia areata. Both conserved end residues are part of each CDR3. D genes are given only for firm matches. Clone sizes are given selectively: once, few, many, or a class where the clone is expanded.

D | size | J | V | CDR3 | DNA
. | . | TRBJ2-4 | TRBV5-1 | CASSLGGENIQYF | TGCGCCAGCAGCTTGGGCGGGGAAAACATTCAGTACTTC
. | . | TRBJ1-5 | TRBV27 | CAPPQGTAYSNQPQHF | TGTGCCCCACCCCAGGGGACGGCATATAGCAATCAGCCCCAGCATTTT
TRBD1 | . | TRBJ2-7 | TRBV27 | CASSPYRGPYEQYF | TGTGCCAGCAGTCCCTACAGGGGCCCCTACGAGCAGTACTTC
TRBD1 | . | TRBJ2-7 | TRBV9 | CASSGGQGRLYEQYF | TGTGCCAGCAGCGGGGGACAGGGGCGTCTCTACGAGCAGTACTTC
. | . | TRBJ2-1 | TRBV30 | CARSVGGPGREFF | TGTGCCCGGAGTGTAGGTGGTCCCGGGAGAGAGTTCTTC
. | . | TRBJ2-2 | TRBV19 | CASSMGVWELFF | TGTGCCAGTAGTATGGGGGTCTGGGAGCTGTTTTTT
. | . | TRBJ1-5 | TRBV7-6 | CASSLRSSGPGPGNQPQHF | TGTGCCAGCAGCCTAAGGTCTTCGGGGCCAGGACCAGGCAATCAGCCCCAGCATTTT
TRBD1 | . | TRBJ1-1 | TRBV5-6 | CASSFQGQGDPEAFF | TGTGCCAGCAGCTTCCAGGGACAGGGGGATCCTGAAGCTTTCTTT
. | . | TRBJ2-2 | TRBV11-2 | CASSLAPAPGSMNTGELFF | TGTGCCAGCAGCTTAGCCCCAGCACCGGGCTCAATGAACACCGGGGAGCTGTTTTTT
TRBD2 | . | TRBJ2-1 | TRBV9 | CASSVGLAGVDEQFF | TGTGCCAGCAGCGTGGGACTAGCGGGAGTGGATGAGCAGTTCTTC
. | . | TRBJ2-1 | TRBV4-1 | CASSQGNEQFF | TGCGCCAGCAGCCAAGGCAATGAGCAGTTCTTC
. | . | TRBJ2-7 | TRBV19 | CASSIRQGPLEQYF | TGTGCCAGTAGTATCCGCCAGGGGCCGCTGGAGCAGTACTTC
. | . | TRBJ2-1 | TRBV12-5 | CASGLAPAPEQFF | TGTGCTAGTGGTTTGGCACCCGCACCTGAGCAGTTCTTC
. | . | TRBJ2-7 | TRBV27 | CANPRGAYEQYF | TGTGCCAACCCCCGCGGAGCCTACGAGCAGTACTTC
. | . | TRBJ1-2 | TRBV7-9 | CASTPAPGAAGYTF | TGTGCCAGCACTCCAGCCCCCGGGGCGGCTGGCTACACCTTC
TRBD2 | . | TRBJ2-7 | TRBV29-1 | CSVVLAGSYEQYF | TGCAGCGTTGTCCTAGCGGGATCCTACGAGCAGTACTTC
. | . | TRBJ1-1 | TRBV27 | CASSPLGPNTEAFF | TGTGCCAGCAGTCCCCTGGGACCGAACACTGAAGCTTTCTTT
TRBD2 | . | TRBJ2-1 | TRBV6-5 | CASSYSGLAGDNEQFF | TGTGCCAGCAGTTACTCCGGACTAGCGGGGGACAATGAGCAGTTCTTC
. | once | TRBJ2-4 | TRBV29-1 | CSVAGGNGGDQYF | TGCAGCGTTGCCGGTGGCAACGGGGGCGATCAGTACTTC
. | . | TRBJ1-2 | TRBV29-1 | CSVVPSLEENYGYTF | TGCAGCGTTGTCCCGAGCCTTGAGGAGAACTATGGCTACACCTTC
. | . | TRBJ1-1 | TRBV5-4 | CASSLGDTEAFF | TGTGCCAGCAGCTTGGGGGACACTGAAGCTTTCTTT
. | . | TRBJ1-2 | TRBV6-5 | CASSLRRRVEDGYTF | TGTGCCAGCAGCCTTAGGAGGAGGGTAGAAGATGGCTACACCTTC
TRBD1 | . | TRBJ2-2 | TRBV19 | CASSSLWDRTAGELFF | TGTGCCAGTAGTTCCCTCTGGGACAGGACCGCCGGGGAGCTGTTTTTT
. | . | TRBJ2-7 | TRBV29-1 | CMAGDNYEQYF | TGCATGGCCGGGGACAACTACGAGCAGTACTTC
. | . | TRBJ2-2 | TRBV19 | CASSIGAGSYPRANTGELFF | TGTGCCAGTAGTATAGGGGCGGGATCCTACCCGAGGGCCAACACCGGGGAGCTGTTTTTT
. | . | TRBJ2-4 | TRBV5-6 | CASSPGLSGPNIQYF | TGTGCCAGCAGCCCTGGCCTGTCGGGGCCTAACATTCAGTACTTC
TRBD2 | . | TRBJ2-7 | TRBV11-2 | CASSLDRGDLYEQYF | TGTGCCAGCAGCTTAGATCGGGGGGACCTTTACGAGCAGTACTTC
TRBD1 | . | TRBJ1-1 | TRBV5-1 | CASSLGQDGTEAFF | TGCGCCAGCAGCCTGGGACAGGATGGGACTGAAGCTTTCTTT
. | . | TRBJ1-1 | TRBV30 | CARGQQNTEAFF | TGTGCCCGCGGACAGCAGAACACTGAAGCTTTCTTT
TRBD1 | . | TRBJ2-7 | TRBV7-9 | CASSLPQQGASLYEQYF | TGTGCCAGCAGCTTACCACAACAGGGGGCCTCCCTATACGAGCAGTACTTC
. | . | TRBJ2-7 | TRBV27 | CASSTGHHEQYF | TGTGCCAGCAGTACAGGGCACCACGAGCAGTACTTC
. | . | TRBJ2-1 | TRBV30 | CAWSVWSGSDEQFF | TGTGCCTGGAGTGTTTGGAGCGGGTCTGATGAGCAGTTCTTC
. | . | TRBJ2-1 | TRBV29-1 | CSVEGRTKSSYNEQFF | TGCAGCGTTGAAGGACGGACTAAGAGCTCCTACAATGAGCAGTTCTTC
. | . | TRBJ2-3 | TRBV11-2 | CASSFAGSSTDTRYF | TGTGCCAGCAGCTTCGCAGGATCCAGCACAGATACGCGGTATTTT
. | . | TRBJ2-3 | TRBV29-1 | CSVEGAGESDTQYF | TGCAGCGTTGAAGGAGCGGGCGAATCAGATACGCAGTATTTT
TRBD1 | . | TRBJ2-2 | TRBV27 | CASSPLKTGGEAGELFF | TGTGCCAGCAGTCCCCTGAAGACAGGGGGCGAGGCCGGGGAGCTGTTTTTT
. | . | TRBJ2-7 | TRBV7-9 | CASSLAPDEQYF | TGTGCCAGCAGCTTAGCCCCAGACGAGCAGTACTTC
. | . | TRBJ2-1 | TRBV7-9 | CASSLGTGDSGEQFF | TGTGCCAGCAGCTTGGGCACTGGGGATAGCGGTGAGCAGTTCTTC
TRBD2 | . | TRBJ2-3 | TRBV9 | CASSPASGRSDTQYF | TGTGCCAGCAGCCCAGCTAGCGGGAGGTCGGATACGCAGTATTTT
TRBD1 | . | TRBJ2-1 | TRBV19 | CASTQGSSYNEQFF | TGTGCCAGTACACAGGGGAGCTCCTACAATGAGCAGTTCTTC
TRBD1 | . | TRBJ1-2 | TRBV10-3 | CAISESGQGGIYGYTF | TGTGCCATCAGTGAGTCAGGACAGGGGGGCATCTATGGCTACACCTTC
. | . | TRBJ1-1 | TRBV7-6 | CASSSTDAAGEAFF | TGTGCCAGCAGCTCCACCGACGCCGCGGGTGAAGCTTTCTTT
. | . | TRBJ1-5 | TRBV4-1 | CASSLVARGRNQPQHF | TGCGCCAGCAGCCTGGTGGCCAGGGGACGCAATCAGCCCCAGCATTTT
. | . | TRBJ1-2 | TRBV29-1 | CSVEGRNGYTF | TGCAGCGTTGAAGGTCGGAATGGCTACACCTTC
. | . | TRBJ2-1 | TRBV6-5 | CASSEVDNEQFF | TGTGCCAGCAGTGAAGTAGACAATGAGCAGTTCTTC
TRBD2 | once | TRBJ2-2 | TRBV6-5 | CASSFGLAGAGELFF | TGTGCCAGCAGTTTTGGTCTAGCGGGAGCCGGGGAGCTGTTTTTT
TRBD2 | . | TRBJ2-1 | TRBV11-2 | CASSLTSGISSYNEQFF | TGTGCCAGCAGCTTAACCAGCGGGATTAGCTCCTACAATGAGCAGTTCTTC
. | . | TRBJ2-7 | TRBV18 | CASSLVGGEQYF | TGTGCCAGCTCCTTAGTGGGGGGCGAGCAGTACTTC
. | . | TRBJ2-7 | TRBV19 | CASSIPGSVEQYF | TGTGCCAGTAGTATCCCAGGGTCTGTCGAGCAGTACTTC
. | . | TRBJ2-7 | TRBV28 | CASSPGPGMVEQYF | TGTGCCAGCAGTCCCGGGCCAGGTATGGTCGAGCAGTACTTC
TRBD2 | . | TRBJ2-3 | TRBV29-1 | CSVEGLAGGGDTQYF | TGCAGCGTTGAAGGACTAGCGGGAGGGGGGGATACGCAGTATTTT
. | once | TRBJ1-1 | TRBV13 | CASSLQGNEAEAFF | TGTGCCAGCAGCTTACAGGGGAACGAAGCTGAAGCTTTCTTT
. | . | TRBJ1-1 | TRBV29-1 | CSAEGSLAVTHAFF | TGCAGCGCGGAGGGGTCCCTTGCCGTTACTCATGCTTTCTTT
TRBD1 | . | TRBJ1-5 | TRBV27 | CASMRTGLNQPQHF | TGTGCCAGCATGAGGACAGGCTTAAATCAGCCCCAGCATTTT
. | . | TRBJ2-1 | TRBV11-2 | CASSPKRTVSYNEQFF | TGTGCCAGCAGCCCAAAACGGACAGTCTCCTACAATGAGCAGTTCTTC
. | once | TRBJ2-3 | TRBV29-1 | CSVEGRGGGPKDSTDTQYF | TGCAGCGTTGAAGGACGGGGCGGGGGCCCAAAAGATAGCACAGATACGCAGTATTTT
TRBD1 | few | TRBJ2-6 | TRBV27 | CASSFGTGTGANVLTF | TGTGCCAGCAGTTTCGGGACAGGGACTGGGGCCAACGTCCTGACTTTC